These 14 T cell receptor beta chains were all obtained from the same sample, sequenced in a study of CD8+CD57+ T cells in acquired aplastic anemia. Researchers used genomic DNA as the template to profile TCR beta VDJ and CDR3. TCRdb fed the reads into MiXCR, producing one record per CDR3 protein. The sample consists of 150,000 to 200,000 distinct CDR3 sequences, 55% to 75% of them appearing once. Material: sorted CD4+, CD8+, or CD8+CD57+ T cells (not recorded which) from PBMCs. Every receptor here comes from a human donor in good health.

CDR3 DNA sequence: TGTGCCAGCAGCTTCCTATCTACAGGGGAGGAAGGAGATACGCAGTATTTT. Amino acid sequence: CASSFLSTGEEGDTQYF. The chain uses TRBV7-6 and TRBJ2-3; maybe TRBD1 (7 bases). The germline CDR1 and CDR2 sequences are SGHVS and FNYEAQ. V was trimmed by 3 bases and J by 5 bases, leaving 21 bases between them. This CDR3 spans 17 amino acids.

The chain has TRBV24-1 and TRBJ2-7; D may be TRBD1 (6 bases). Trimming removed 6 bases at V and 7 bases at J, with 18 bases between. The CDR3 has 14 amino acids. Germline V gene sequence: CDR1 KGHDR, CDR2 SFDVKD. CDR3 amino acids: CATSTSLRGSEQYF. CDR3 bases: TGTGCCACCAGTACTTCTTTAAGGGGGAGTGAGCAGTACTTC.

V gene TRBV7-9 combines with J gene TRBJ2-5; TRBD2 matches 11 bases. V shed 3 bases, J shed 1 base, and the junction held 7 bases outside the gene matches. Germline V gives CDR1 SEHNR, CDR2 FQNEAQ (reference sequence). The CDR3 has 17 amino acids. The CDR3 here is CASSFLVGTSGQETQYF. Here the CDR3 DNA reads TGTGCCAGCAGCTTTCTGGTCGGGACTAGCGGCCAAGAGACCCAGTACTTC. Filled out from reference TRBV7-9 and TRBJ2-5, the complete variable domain reads DTGVSQNPRHKITKRGQNVTFRCDPISEHNRLYWYRQTLGQGPEFLTYFQNEAQLEKSRLLSDRFSAERPKGSFSTLEIQRTEQGDSAMYLCASSFLVGTSGQETQYFGPGTRLLVL.

The V call is TRBV20-1, the J call TRBJ2-3; the match to TRBD2 covers 13 bases. Per the germline V gene, CDR1 is DFQATT and CDR2 is SNEGSKA (reference sequence). The CDR3 is made up of 16 amino acids. V trimming: 6 bases; J trimming: 3 bases; junction bases outside the gene matches: 9. The CDR3 loop is CSAWTGTSGVTDTQYF. In DNA, the CDR3 is TGCAGTGCCTGGACCGGGACTAGCGGGGTGACAGATACGCAGTATTTT.

The CDR3: CASSLLGYEQYF. The DNA for the CDR3 is TGTGCCAGCAGCTTATTGGGGTACGAGCAGTACTTC. This rearrangement joins TRBV5-6 to TRBJ2-7; D is unclear. CDR1 is SGHDT and CDR2 is YYEEEE in the germline V gene. CDR3 size: 12 residues. V lost 2 bases and J lost 4, with 7 bases in between.

This clonotype was recorded many times. The V and J genes are TRBV2 and TRBJ2-7; 7 nucleotides agree with TRBD2. There are 16 residues in the CDR3. The germline V gene has CDR1 SNHLY and CDR2 FYNNEI. Trimming took 3 bases from V and 3 from J; bases not matched to a gene: 11. DNA of the CDR3: TGTGCCAGCAGTGAGATGGGGGGGGGGTCCTACTACGAGCAGTACTTC. As protein: CASSEMGGGSYYEQYF.

Remarks on this clonotype: Compared with germline, one end of the junction differs, possibly owing to a read error. This chain uses TRBV5-1 with TRBJ1-2; D call uncertain. The germline V gene has CDR1 SGHRS and CDR2 YFSETQ. The CDR3 spans 15 residues. This CDR3 reads CASSLASNSNYGYTF. The CDR3 region has the DNA TGTGCCAGCAGCTTGGCCAGTAACAGTAACTATGGCTACACCTTC. Full variable domain (remainder filled in from reference TRBV5-1 and TRBJ1-2): KAGVTQTPRYLIKTRGQQVTLSCSPISGHRSVSWYQQTPGQGLQFLFEYFSETQRNKGNFPGRFSGRQFSNSRSEMNVSTLELGDSALYLCASSLASNSNYGYTFGSGTRLTVV.

The V call is TRBV7-3, the J call TRBJ2-1; D is uncertain. Germline lookup yields CDR1 SGHTA and CDR2 FQGTGA. Trimming left V 6 bases short and J 0 bases short, with 12 bases between. This CDR3 spans 15 amino acids. The CDR3, as DNA: TGTGCCAGCAGTTGGTGGACGCTCTCCTACAATGAGCAGTTCTTC. Translating it yields CASSWWTLSYNEQFF. Using reference TRBV7-3 and TRBJ2-1 for the parts outside the CDR3, the full variable domain is GAGVSQTPSNKVTEKGKYVELRCDPISGHTALYWYRQSLGQGPEFLIYFQGTGAADDSGLPNDRFFAVRPEGSVSTLKIQRTERGDSAVYLCASSWWTLSYNEQFFGPGTRLTVL.

This clonotype is a singleton in its sample. The chain links TRBV2 to TRBJ2-1; 11 nucleotides align to TRBD2. The V segment lost 7 bases and the J segment 4 bases; nucleotides outside the gene matches: 6. The germline V gene encodes CDR1 SNHLY and CDR2 FYNNEI. The CDR3 is 15 residues long. CDR3 in amino acids: CASNSGTSGYNEQFF. In DNA form, the CDR3 reads TGTGCCAGCAATTCCGGGACTAGCGGTTACAATGAGCAGTTCTTC.

This clonotype was detected only once. The chain combines TRBV20-1 with TRBJ2-3; TRBD2 matches at 10 bases. CDR3 size: 15 residues. After removal of 5 bases from V and 0 bases from J, the junction contained 5 bases not matched to a gene. Germline CDR1 DFQATT, CDR2 SNEGSKA (reference sequence). The CDR3 loop reads CSALPSGGSTDTQYF. The DNA of the CDR3 is TGCAGTGCTCTTCCTAGCGGGGGTAGCACAGATACGCAGTATTTT.

The chain is built from TRBV19 and TRBJ1-1, with unresolved D. Germline CDR1 is LNHDA and CDR2 is SQIVND (reference sequence). The V end was cut by 6 bases, the J end by 1 base, with 15 bases between. This CDR3 is 15 amino acids long. The CDR3 nucleotides read TGTGCCAGTAGCCTTGGACGAGGAGCGAACACTGAAGCTTTCTTT. This sequence encodes CASSLGRGANTEAFF.

The rearrangement joins TRBV19 to TRBJ1-1, with unresolved D. The CDR3 totals 18 residues. Germline lookup yields CDR1 LNHDA and CDR2 SQIVND (reference sequence). Trimming stripped 0 bases from V and 0 bases from J, with 17 bases between. The CDR3 DNA reads as TGTGCCAGTAGTATAGAATCAGGACGACCTAATATGAACACTGAAGCTTTCTTT. This sequence encodes CASSIESGRPNMNTEAFF.

This chain connects TRBV15 to TRBJ2-7; 7 bases fit TRBD2. This CDR3 comprises 15 residues. Germline V lookup: CDR1 LNHNV, CDR2 YYDKDF (reference sequence). Germline trimming cut 0 bases from V and 4 bases from J; bases unmatched to any gene: 6. CDR3 sequence reads: CATSRDPGAGYEQYF. The CDR3 bases are TGTGCCACCAGCAGAGACCCGGGAGCGGGATACGAGCAGTACTTC.

The chain joins TRBV29-1 to TRBJ2-1; TRBD1 might be the D (5 bases). Germline CDR1 reads SQVTM; CDR2 reads ANQGSEA. The germline V and J ends were trimmed by 3 bases and 5 bases, with 11 bases remaining between them. CDR3 length equals 13 residues. CDR3 coding DNA: TGCAGCGTTGATAGGGGTTATAACAATGAGCAGTTCTTC. Encoded protein: CSVDRGYNNEQFF.